The source of this TCR beta chain is a study of cytomegalovirus exposure and HLA in healthy donors. Concerning this clone itself: Its target is not known.

Whole-study results and caveats: As a later analysis revealed, the rate of TCR association differed by HLA locus, with DRB1 most and HLA-C fewest. Relative to equally common others, HLA-associated TCR beta chains showed greater clonal expansion in a later analysis.

PCR employed 60 Vbeta and 13 Jbeta primers. Libraries were prepared by immunoSEQ multiplex PCR; TCRdb keeps only in-frame clonotypes and omits some of them. The data show tens of thousands of clones, less than 80% seen once. The specimen was PBMCs. The receptor comes from a man between 60 and 70 years old in good health and CMV-seropositive.

CDR3 sequence (DNA): TGTGCCAGCAGCTCGGGGGGTTTAGGCAATCAGCCCCAGCATTTT. This codes for CASSSGGLGNQPQHF. This rearrangement joins TRBV5-6 to TRBJ1-5, with D tentatively TRBD1 (5 bases). The CDR3 totals 15 residues. V lost 3 bases, J lost 2 bases, and 12 bases lay in between. Per germline, CDR1 SGHDT and CDR2 YYEEEE. Drawing the rest from reference TRBV5-6 and TRBJ1-5, the complete variable domain is DAGVTQSPTHLIKTRGQQVTLRCSPKSGHDTVSWYQQALGQGPQFIFQYYEEEERQRGNFPDRFSGHQFPNYSSELNVNALLLGDSALYLCASSSGGLGNQPQHFGDGTRLSIL.